These T cell receptor beta chains were read from a single sample in a study of beta chain features in type 1 diabetes. Here immunoSEQ multiplex PCR was the method, and the copy in TCRdb shows in-frame clones only, minus some. The table lists 130,000 to 150,000 clones, about 7% of them singletons. Sequencing was performed on central memory CD4+ T cells from blood. These receptors originate from a woman younger than 45 in good health. The conserved cysteine and the conserved F or W are not part of the CDR3 here. Expanded clones get a size class; other rows say once, few or many, or leave the size out.

>TRBV5-1|NA|TRBJ2-5
ASHPAGGLETQY
>TRBV19|few|TRBJ2-1
ASSFDRVGSYNEQF
>TRBV5-1|few|TRBJ2-2
ASSSPSNTGELF
>TRBV5-1|NA|TRBJ1-5
ASSLEGVQPQH
>TRBV6-6|few|TRBJ2-5
ASSRSGQGRETQY
>TRBV25-1|few|TRBJ2-2
ASSDLSREDTGELF
>TRBV30|NA|NA
AWSGGQGVIYEQY
>TRBV11-1|NA|TRBJ2-1
ASSPGSLGRRPSYNEQF
>TRBV6-6|few|TRBJ1-1
ASQLQPQGNTEAF
>TRBV7-8|few|TRBJ2-5
ASSLGSLQETQY
>TRBV11-2|few|TRBJ2-1
ASSSGLALSSYNEQF
>TRBV7-9|few|TRBJ2-1
ASSHRDSTKNEQF
>TRBV6-1|few|TRBJ2-5
ASSFPLGQKETQY
>TRBV7-2|few|TRBJ2-7
ASSPGLAIYEQY
>TRBV11-2|NA|TRBJ2-2
ASSPGGVYTGELF
>TRBV7-2|many|TRBJ2-7
ASSAQGLAGGEQY
>TRBV5-1|few|TRBJ2-3
ASSPEVAGDTQY
>TRBV18|NA|TRBJ1-1
ASSPDQAGGNSEAF
>TRBV11-2|few|TRBJ2-5
ASSLSPLALQETQY
>TRBV30|few|TRBJ1-1
AWSAGWSTEAF
>TRBV6-5|few|TRBJ1-2
ASSPMRRGYT
>TRBV7-9|NA|TRBJ2-3
ASSLQSGRTDTQY
>TRBV5-5|few|TRBJ2-5
ASSFGPGQETQY